The clone carrying this TCR beta chain turned up a few times. Its antigen is currently unknown. CDR3 length: 19 residues. CDR1 and CDR2 from the germline V gene are SGHAT and FQDESV (reference sequence). V was clipped by 4 bases and J by 6 bases, with 30 bases between them. TCRdb ran MiXCR on the 5' RACE reads and lists one entry per CDR3 protein. The table lists approximately 510,000 distinct CDR3 sequences, 20% to 25% of them singletons, with roughly a sixth in the top ten. The data derive from a study of T cells after yellow fever vaccination. The study's findings and limits: Overall, a small share of clonotypes was seen in both CD4 and CD8 compartments.

The sequence was collected from a young man who received the YFV17D yellow fever vaccine. The V gene is TRBV11-1, the J gene TRBJ2-5; a weak D match, TRBD1 (5 bases). The specimen comprised PBMCs, sampled around 3 weeks after the first yellow fever vaccination. The chain's CDR3 is CASSSARLNMVQGGKTQYF. The DNA of the CDR3 is TGTGCCAGCAGCTCGGCCCGTCTGAATATGGTCCAGGGTGGGAAGACCCAGTACTTC.